This entry describes one T cell receptor beta chain. The antigen remains undetermined. Germline CDR1 ENHRY, CDR2 SYGVKD. The CDR3 length is 14 residues. V lost 11 bases, J lost 5 bases, and 19 bases lay in between. This sample is drawn from a study of T cell responses to AZD1222 COVID-19 vaccine. Broader study findings: Seropositive at baseline were only a handful of AZD1222 recipients. Unmutated regions of variants are reportedly targeted by nearly half of spike-specific TCRs. Most donors were white British and more were female, and clonal diversity was possibly underestimated.

Libraries were prepared by immunoSEQ multiplex PCR; TCRdb keeps only in-frame clonotypes and omits some of them. The sample shows roughly 200,000 clones, 92% of them seen only once. Specimen: peripheral blood, collected on day 0 of AZD1222 vaccination. The J gene is TRBJ2-1, the V gene TRBV10-3; D is perhaps TRBD1 (6 bases). The sequence came from an adult in good health. CDR3 sequence reads: CASGRGGLNNEQFF. CDR3 nucleotide sequence: TGTGCCTCCGGTCGAGGGGGTCTAAACAATGAGCAGTTCTTC.